The entry below gives a single TCR beta chain sequence along with its context. The data were obtained in a study of blood T cell repertoires in COVID-19. Germline-derived CDR1 and CDR2 are SQVTM and ANQGSEA. The CDR3 is 12 residues long. V lost 4 bases, J lost 3 bases, and 8 bases lay in between. The data were produced by immunoSEQ multiplex PCR, yet TCRdb's version contains in-frame clones alone and is incomplete. This sample has about 110,000 clones, with around 80% found just once. Sequencing was done on a sample of peripheral blood. The source of this sequence is a man aged 70-80 years with acute or convalescent COVID-19. The chain carries TRBV29-1 and TRBJ2-3; D possibly corresponds to TRBD1 (5 bases). CDR3 protein: CSVGGRTDTQYF. The CDR3 DNA reads as TGCAGCGTTGGGGGCAGGACAGATACGCAGTATTTT.